The 11 T cell receptor beta chains given below trace back to one sample, sequenced in a study of T cells in Graves' hyperthyroidism and ophthalmopathy. Amplification of TCR beta CDR3 regions used RNA as the template. The HTBI primer set drove a first-round RT-PCR of the TCR CDR3. TCRdb reanalysed the multiplex PCR reads using MiXCR and keeps one entry per CDR3 protein. The profile shows some 550,000 distinct CDR3 sequences, approximately 16% of them singletons. The sequenced sample consisted of blood. These receptors all come from a woman in her thirties or forties with Graves' ophthalmopathy.

There are many counts of this clonotype. This chain connects TRBV6-1 to TRBJ1-1, with D possibly matching TRBD1 (6 bases). This CDR3 is 15 amino acids long. From germline, CDR1 is MNHNS and CDR2 SASEGT. Trimming took off 5 bases at V and 1 base at J, with 14 bases between the two ends. This CDR3 is CASSSGGAENTEAFF. The CDR3 DNA follows: TGTGCCAGCAGTTCCGGGGGGGCCGAGAACACTGAAGCTTTCTTT.

This clonotype showed up just a few times. Since a much larger clone is just one base distant, this may be a read error. The CDR3 sequence: CSASQGGMNTEAFF. In DNA, the CDR3 is TGCAGTGCTAGTCAGGGAGGCATGAACACTGAAGCTTTCTTT. The rearrangement links TRBV20-1 to TRBJ1-1; D is perhaps TRBD1 (5 bases). Trimming took off 3 bases at V and 0 bases at J, with 11 bases between the two ends. The CDR3 spans 14 residues. Germline V gives CDR1 DFQATT, CDR2 SNEGSKA (reference sequence).

As regards this clonotype: A much larger clonotype is one base distant, so this may be a read error. The chain links TRBV30 to TRBJ1-1; the D is unclear. The V gene's germline CDR1 is GTSNPN and CDR2 SVGIG (reference sequence). This CDR3 spans 14 amino acids. CDR3 residues: CAWSVGVSETEALF. The DNA for the CDR3 is TGTGCCTGGAGTGTTGGGGTGAGTGAGACTGAAGCTCTCTTT.

Ten or more counts support this clonotype. CDR3 region: CASSSPGGPRNTIYF. Written as DNA, the CDR3 is TGTGCCAGCAGTTCTCCGGGGGGACCTAGAAACACCATATATTTT. The chain carries TRBV28 and TRBJ1-3; tentatively, D is TRBD1 (5 bases). Per the germline V gene, CDR1 is MDHEN and CDR2 is SYDVKM. Trimming shortened V by 4 bases and J by 5 bases, and 15 bases separated the two germline ends. The CDR3 covers 15 residues.

This clonotype was found a few times. The CDR3 sequence: CASSVEVRADTQYF. Written as DNA, the CDR3 is TGTGCCAGCAGCGTAGAGGTCAGGGCGGATACGCAGTATTTT. The chain couples TRBV9 to TRBJ2-3, with D possibly matching TRBD1 (5 bases). The V and J ends lost 0 bases and 6 bases respectively, with 11 bases between them. CDR3 length: 14 amino acids. Germline CDR1 reads SGDLS; CDR2 reads YYNGEE.

This clonotype has more than one count but fewer than ten. This sequence may be a read error, since a much larger clone differs from it by one base. The chain links TRBV12-3 or TRBV12-4 to TRBJ1-4; D uncertain. This CDR3 has 16 amino acids. V was clipped by 3 bases and J by 0 bases, with 11 bases between them. The CDR3 DNA reads TGTGCCAGCAGTTTTGGGGAAAGAGCAACTAATGAAAAACTGTTTTTT. Its translation: CASSFGERATNEKLFF.

This chain connects TRBV27 to TRBJ1-6, with no clear D. Germline V gene lookup returns CDR1 MNHEY and CDR2 SMNVEV (reference sequence). The CDR3 is 12 amino acids. V shed 3 bases and J shed 10 bases, with 7 bases lying between them. Written as DNA, the CDR3 is TGTGCCAGCAGTTTGGGAAGGTCACCCCTCCACTTT. It is translated as CASSLGRSPLHF.

The V call is TRBV6-1, the J call TRBJ2-7; D unresolved. CDR1 MNHNS and CDR2 SASEGT come from the germline V gene. V was cut by 6 bases and J by 3 bases, with 18 bases left in between. CDR3 length: 15 residues. The CDR3 is CASSANPGQIYEQYF. For the CDR3, the DNA is TGTGCCAGCAGCGCTAACCCGGGTCAAATCTACGAGCAGTACTTC.

The chain employs TRBV11-2 and TRBJ2-1; 8 nucleotides agree with TRBD2. The junction had 8 bases not matched to a gene; V was cut back by 4 bases and J by 6 bases. There are 15 residues in the CDR3. Germline V CDR1 and CDR2: SGHAT, FQNNGV. CDR3 sequence (DNA): TGTGCCAGCAGCTCCTTCCTAGCGGGTTTCAATGAGCAGTTCTTC. Its translation is CASSSFLAGFNEQFF.

This clonotype was observed at least ten times. The chain joins TRBV2 to TRBJ2-3; D perhaps matches TRBD1 (6 bases). Deletions cut 2 bases from V and 0 bases from J, with 12 bases between. This CDR3 is built from 16 residues. The germline V gene encodes CDR1 SNHLY and CDR2 FYNNEI. CDR3 coding DNA: TGTGCCAGCAGTGAATTAGGGGGAATCAGCACAGATACGCAGTATTTT. Its translation is CASSELGGISTDTQYF.

This clonotype was detected many times. The chain uses TRBV12-3 or TRBV12-4 and TRBJ1-1; D perhaps matches TRBD1 (5 bases). CDR3 length: 14 residues. V dropped 3 bases and J dropped 5 bases, with 13 bases sitting between them. The CDR3 region has the DNA TGTGCCAGCAGTTTTCTGACGGGGGAGACTGAAGCTTTCTTT. Amino acid sequence: CASSFLTGETEAFF.